This passage covers 20 T cell receptor beta chains from one sample sequenced in a study of blood T cell repertoires in COVID-19. Method: immunoSEQ multiplex PCR; TCRdb's copy keeps in-frame clones and lacks some. The table has over 300,000 clones, roughly 82% seen once; the top ten hold roughly 1.6%. Sequencing was carried out using peripheral blood. The receptors were gathered from a woman in her forties or fifties with acute or convalescent COVID-19.

The chain employs TRBV19 and TRBJ2-6, with 10 bases identical to TRBD1. V was clipped by 7 bases and J by 1 base; unmatched bases: 7. Germline V gives CDR1 LNHDA, CDR2 SQIVND (reference sequence). The CDR3 has 17 amino acids. DNA of the CDR3: TGTGCCAGTACCGACAGGGGGCGCGGATCTGGGGCCAACGTCCTGACTTTC. This gives the protein CASTDRGRGSGANVLTF.

The chain combines TRBV7-9 with TRBJ2-1; 11 bases are a match to TRBD1. This CDR3 has 15 residues. Per germline, CDR1 SEHNR and CDR2 FQNEAQ (reference sequence). J was trimmed by 3 bases and V by 5 bases; bases with no gene match: 3. The CDR3 DNA follows: TGTGCCAGCAGCGCGGACAGGGGGCTCTACAATGAGCAGTTCTTC. Encoded protein: CASSADRGLYNEQFF.

CDR3 residues: CASSLITGFEQYF. The CDR3 DNA sequence: TGTGCCAGCAGCTTAATTACAGGGTTCGAGCAGTACTTC. V usage is TRBV7-3 and J usage is TRBJ2-7; a possible D gene is TRBD1 (6 bases). Trimming took 1 base from V and 6 from J, leaving 10 bases between them. The CDR3 totals 13 residues. Looked up from germline, CDR1 is SGHTA and CDR2 is FQGTGA.

The chain employs TRBV15 and TRBJ1-3; D call uncertain. Germline CDR1 is LNHNV and CDR2 is YYDKDF (reference sequence). The CDR3 has 17 amino acids. Trimming removed 0 bases from V and 2 bases from J, with 14 bases in between. CDR3 DNA sequence: TGTGCCACCAGCAGAGATCTAGCGGTGGGAACTGGAAACACCATATATTTT. It is translated as CATSRDLAVGTGNTIYF.

The CDR3 nucleotides are TGTGCCAGTAGTCTCGACAGGGATCTTAACGGGGAGCTGTTTTTT. This codes for CASSLDRDLNGELFF. V usage is TRBV19 and J usage is TRBJ2-2; TRBD1 matches at 7 bases. The length of the CDR3 is 15 residues. Germline-derived CDR1 and CDR2 are LNHDA and SQIVND (reference sequence). Losses at the gene ends were 5 bases for V and 7 bases for J; bases not matched to a gene: 10.

This clone was seen a single time. This rearrangement joins TRBV7-9 to TRBJ1-5, with 7 bases fitting TRBD1. Trimming cost V 4 bases and J 2 bases; bases outside gene matches: 5. From germline, CDR1 is SEHNR and CDR2 FQNEAQ (reference sequence). CDR3 size: 15 residues. In nucleotides, the CDR3 is TGTGCCAGCAGCTCTTCCGACAGGGGCAATCAGCCCCAGCATTTT. Its protein product is CASSSSDRGNQPQHF.

The chain combines TRBV5-4 with TRBJ2-2; 10 bases line up with TRBD2. The CDR3 spans 15 residues. CDR1 and CDR2 from the germline V gene are SGHNT and YYREEE (reference sequence). The V and J ends lost 4 bases and 4 bases, in that order; junction bases with no gene match: 4. Here the CDR3 DNA reads TGTGCCAGCAGCCATTCTAGCGGGAGCACCGGGGAGCTGTTTTTT. Its translation is CASSHSSGSTGELFF.

The gene calls are TRBV27 and TRBJ2-7, with D perhaps TRBD2 (6 bases). The ends were cut back, 0 bases at V and 3 bases at J, with 15 bases in the middle. The germline CDR1 and CDR2 sequences are MNHEY and SMNVEV (reference sequence). The CDR3 consists of 16 residues. CDR3 sequence reads: CASSLSAGTYSYEQYF. DNA for the CDR3: TGTGCCAGCAGTTTATCTGCCGGGACTTACAGCTACGAGCAGTACTTC.

The J gene is TRBJ2-2, the V gene TRBV9; weak D call: TRBD2 (7 bases). This CDR3 contains 17 residues. Germline V gene lookup returns CDR1 SGDLS and CDR2 YYNGEE. V dropped 4 bases and J dropped 3 bases, with 19 bases sitting between them. Here the CDR3 reads CASSPRGGNRDTGELFF. The CDR3 bases are TGTGCCAGCAGCCCAAGGGGGGGTAATAGGGACACCGGGGAGCTGTTTTTT.

This clone was found a few times. This rearrangement joins TRBV5-6 to TRBJ1-1; D perhaps matches TRBD1 (5 bases). From germline, CDR1 is SGHDT and CDR2 YYEEEE. Trimming removed 4 bases from V and 1 base from J, with 11 bases in between. The CDR3 is made up of 14 amino acids. This CDR3 reads CASSRWTPNTEAFF. The DNA of the CDR3 is TGTGCCAGCAGCCGGTGGACACCGAACACTGAAGCTTTCTTT.

The chain couples TRBV7-3 to TRBJ2-7; 7 bases line up with TRBD1. Germline V gives CDR1 SGHTA, CDR2 FQGTGA. V shed 6 bases and J 8 bases; nucleotides not matched to a gene: 10. CDR3 length: 13 residues. The CDR3 DNA reads as TGTGCCAGCAGTCTCTACTGGGGACAGAAGCAGTACTTC. Protein product: CASSLYWGQKQYF. Filled out from reference TRBV7-3 and TRBJ2-7, the complete variable domain reads GAGVSQTPSNKVTEKGKYVELRCDPISGHTALYWYRQSLGQGPEFLIYFQGTGAADDSGLPNDRFFAVRPEGSVSTLKIQRTERGDSAVYLCASSLYWGQKQYFGPGTRLTVT.

In its sample, this clone was seen many times. This sequence joins TRBV28 and TRBJ2-7; 9 bases agree with TRBD1. The V gene end was trimmed by 4 bases and the J gene end by 2 bases; junction bases not matched to a gene: 6. Germline CDR1 is MDHEN and CDR2 is SYDVKM. This CDR3 is built from 15 residues. The CDR3 reads CASSSQGARAYEQYF. In DNA form, the CDR3 reads TGTGCCAGCAGTTCACAGGGGGCGCGGGCCTACGAGCAGTACTTC.

The chain links TRBV28 to TRBJ2-7; 9 positions agree with TRBD2. J gave up 4 bases and V 3 bases, and 4 bases lay outside the gene matches. The CDR3 loop spans 14 amino acids. Germline CDR1 reads MDHEN; CDR2 reads SYDVKM. Here the CDR3 reads CASSFASGIYEQYF. The CDR3 nucleotides read TGTGCCAGCAGTTTTGCTAGCGGGATATACGAGCAGTACTTC.

This sequence joins TRBV28 and TRBJ1-1; no definite D call. CDR1 MDHEN and CDR2 SYDVKM come from the germline V gene. V dropped 3 bases and J dropped 0 bases, with 11 bases sitting between them. This CDR3 comprises 15 residues. The CDR3, as DNA: TGTGCCAGCAGTTTTCAGTTTGGCATGAACACTGAAGCTTTCTTT. This codes for CASSFQFGMNTEAFF.

The table lists this clone with a count of one. The chain employs TRBV28 and TRBJ2-3, with 9 bases identical to TRBD2. The CDR3 extends over 15 amino acids. After removal of 4 bases from V and 4 bases from J, the junction contained 6 bases not matched to a gene. Germline CDR1 MDHEN, CDR2 SYDVKM. The CDR3 sequence is CASSSPGTSSDTQYF. CDR3 nucleotides: TGTGCCAGCAGTTCTCCCGGGACTAGCTCAGATACGCAGTATTTT.

This chain connects TRBV12-3 or TRBV12-4 to TRBJ1-2; possibly TRBD1 for D (6 bases). CDR3 length: 13 residues. The V end was cut by 3 bases, the J end by 4 bases, with 9 bases between. The CDR3 loop is CASSLQGPYGYTF. In DNA form, the CDR3 reads TGTGCCAGCAGTTTGCAGGGGCCCTATGGCTACACCTTC.

This chain connects TRBV2 to TRBJ1-6, with 7 bases identical to TRBD1. J was trimmed by 6 bases and V by 8 bases; bases with no gene match: 7. Germline assignment: CDR1 SNHLY and CDR2 FYNNEI. CDR3 length: 14 amino acids. CDR3 sequence reads: CASLEGQINSPLHF. DNA of the CDR3: TGTGCCAGCTTGGAGGGACAGATTAATTCACCCCTCCACTTT. The full variable domain, rest sourced from reference TRBV2 and TRBJ1-6, is EPEVTQTPSHQVTQMGQEVILRCVPISNHLYFYWYRQILGQKVEFLVSFYNNEISEKSEIFDDQFSVERPDGSNFTLKIRSTKLEDSAMYFCASLEGQINSPLHFGNGTRLTVT.

This clone was counted once. V gene TRBV5-1 combines with J gene TRBJ1-1, with TRBD1 as a possible D gene (6 bases). Deletions cut 4 bases from V and 3 bases from J, with 19 bases between. This CDR3 comprises 16 residues. Germline V gene lookup returns CDR1 SGHRS and CDR2 YFSETQ. This CDR3 is CASSRVGGRGYTEAFF. The CDR3 DNA sequence: TGCGCCAGCAGCCGTGTGGGTGGGAGGGGGTACACTGAAGCTTTCTTT.

The chain couples TRBV5-1 to TRBJ2-3; 9 bases align to TRBD2. After removal of 2 bases from V and 2 bases from J, the junction contained 6 bases not matched to a gene. CDR1 is SGHRS, CDR2 YFSETQ, per germline. This CDR3 spans 16 amino acids. CDR3 loop: CASSFGIAGATDTQYF. DNA for the CDR3: TGCGCCAGCAGCTTCGGGATAGCGGGGGCCACAGATACGCAGTATTTT.

The V and J genes are TRBV3-1 (or the pseudogene TRBV3-2) and TRBJ2-7; the match to TRBD1 covers 11 bases. CDR3 length equals 14 residues. V gave up 3 bases and J gave up 4 bases; unmatched junction bases: 2. Germline CDR1 reads LGHDT; CDR2 reads YNNKEL (reference sequence). CDR3 protein: CASSQWDRGYEQYF. The CDR3 DNA sequence: TGTGCCAGCAGCCAGTGGGACAGGGGGTACGAGCAGTACTTC.